Each of the 19 T cell receptor beta chains below was sequenced from the same sample in a study of T cells in Graves' hyperthyroidism and ophthalmopathy. Authors of the study amplified TCR beta CDR3 regions from RNA transcripts. TCR CDR3 underwent first-round RT-PCR with the HTBI primer set. Each CDR3 protein gets one entry after TCRdb re-called the multiplex PCR reads with MiXCR. The sample contains hundreds of thousands of distinct CDR3 sequences, around 15% of which appear only once. The sample was blood. These receptor sequences come from a woman younger than 30 with Graves' hyperthyroidism.

This clonotype has a count of ten or more. The chain combines TRBV11-2 with TRBJ2-3; maybe TRBD1 (6 bases). V gave up 5 bases and J gave up 4 bases, with 7 bases separating them. Germline CDR1 and CDR2: SGHAT and FQNNGV. The CDR3 length is 12 residues. The CDR3 coding sequence is TGTGCCAGCAGCCAGGGGTCAGATACGCAGTATTTT. It is translated as CASSQGSDTQYF.

This clonotype was seen a handful of times. The gene calls are TRBV6-1 and TRBJ2-6; tentatively, D is TRBD2 (6 bases). The germline gives CDR1 MNHNS, CDR2 SASEGT. The CDR3 is 11 residues long. V lost 5 bases to trimming and J lost 12 bases, with 8 bases between them. CDR3 residues: CASSLGGVLTF. Written as DNA, the CDR3 is TGTGCCAGCAGTCTCGGGGGCGTCCTGACTTTC.

V usage is TRBV6-1 and J usage is TRBJ2-6, with D perhaps assigned TRBD1 or TRBD2 (5 bases each). The V end was cut by 8 bases, the J end by 0 bases, with 14 bases between. CDR3 length: 16 residues. In germline, CDR1 is MNHNS, CDR2 SASEGT. The CDR3 protein is CASSTLRGSGANVLTF. CDR3 coding DNA: TGTGCCAGCTCAACTCTGAGGGGCTCTGGGGCCAACGTCCTGACTTTC.

To note about this clonotype: Just one base apart from a much larger clone, this may be a read error. DNA for the CDR3: TGCGCCAGCAGCCTTAGACGAGGGGGCGTCGATACGCAGTATTTT. Its translation is CASSLRRGGVDTQYF. The chain combines TRBV4-1 with TRBJ2-3; 7 bases agree with TRBD1. V lost 4 bases and J lost 6; bases outside the gene matches: 10. Germline V gene data show CDR1 as MGHRA and CDR2 as YSYEKL. The CDR3 contains 15 residues.

This clonotype was counted once. The chain couples TRBV19 to TRBJ2-1; D is perhaps TRBD1 (7 bases). V dropped 4 bases and J dropped 2 bases, with 9 bases sitting between them. The length of the CDR3 is 14 residues. Germline V gene lookup returns CDR1 LNHDA and CDR2 SQIVND (reference sequence). The CDR3 DNA is TGTGCCAGTAGTACAGGGGGGCCCTACAATGAGCAGTTCTTC. It encodes CASSTGGPYNEQFF.

The chain recombines TRBV19 with TRBJ2-1; 10 bases match TRBD2. The CDR3 is 15 residues long. Losses at the gene ends were 3 bases for V and 4 bases for J; bases not matched to a gene: 3. The germline CDR1 and CDR2 sequences are LNHDA and SQIVND (reference sequence). The CDR3 is CASSIGTSDYNEQFF. For the CDR3, the DNA is TGTGCCAGTAGTATCGGGACTAGCGATTACAATGAGCAGTTCTTC.

The V call is TRBV10-3, the J call TRBJ1-1, with D hard to call. Trimming left V 2 bases short and J 3 bases short, with 7 bases between. The CDR3 has 13 amino acids. Germline CDR1 is ENHRY and CDR2 is SYGVKD. The DNA of the CDR3 is TGTGCCATCAGTGAGAGAGGCCACACTGAAGCTTTCTTT. Amino acids: CAISERGHTEAFF.

The chain combines TRBV7-2 with TRBJ2-7; possibly TRBD2 for D (6 bases). Germline V gene data show CDR1 as SGHTA and CDR2 as FQGNSA. V shed 5 bases and J shed 0 bases, with 17 bases lying between them. The CDR3 covers 16 residues. The CDR3 is CASSPLVGGSSYEQYF. As DNA, the CDR3 is TGTGCCAGCAGCCCCCTTGTCGGGGGAAGCTCCTACGAGCAGTACTTC. Full variable domain (outside the CDR3, taken from reference TRBV7-2 and TRBJ2-7): GAGVSQSPSNKVTEKGKDVELRCDPISGHTALYWYRQSLGQGLEFLIYFQGNSAPDKSGLPSDRFSAERTGGSVSTLTIQRTQQEDSAVYLCASSPLVGGSSYEQYFGPGTRLTVT.

This clonotype was detected ten times or more. The chain has TRBV28 and TRBJ2-1; 8 bases align to TRBD2. Per germline, CDR1 MDHEN and CDR2 SYDVKM. V dropped 3 bases and J dropped 0; count of bases not matched to a gene: 10. The CDR3 contains 18 residues. CDR3 in DNA: TGTGCCAGCAGTTTGGTCGGGAGGGAATTCTCCTCCTACAATGAGCAGTTCTTC. Its protein is CASSLVGREFSSYNEQFF.

The rearrangement links TRBV15 to TRBJ2-7, with TRBD2 matching 10 bases. V lost 1 base, J lost 4 bases, and 7 bases stayed unmatched. The CDR3 is 16 amino acids. CDR1 and CDR2 (germline): LNHNV, YYDKDF (reference sequence). DNA of the CDR3: TGTGCCACCAGCAGAGTTAGCGGGAGGTATATGTACGAGCAGTACTTC. It translates to CATSRVSGRYMYEQYF.

The chain couples TRBV7-2 to TRBJ2-7; the match to TRBD2 covers 7 bases. The germline V gene has CDR1 SGHTA and CDR2 FQGNSA. The CDR3 extends over 15 amino acids. The V gene end was trimmed by 5 bases and the J gene end by 7 bases; junction bases not matched to a gene: 14. The CDR3, as DNA: TGTGCCAGCAGCCCCGGGGGGACTCTGGGCCGAGAGCAGTACTTC. This gives the protein CASSPGGTLGREQYF.

This clonotype came up many times. This chain uses TRBV13 with TRBJ1-2; D perhaps matches TRBD1 (5 bases). Germline CDR1 and CDR2: PRHDT and FYEKMQ (reference sequence). There are 13 residues in the CDR3. V was pared by 0 bases and J by 6 bases, with 8 bases between. CDR3 DNA: TGTGCCAGCAGCTTAGGAACAGGTGATGGCTACACCTTC. Translation gives CASSLGTGDGYTF.

This clonotype was seen repeatedly, ten times or more. The rearrangement joins TRBV7-2 to TRBJ1-1; TRBD1 is a possible D gene (6 bases). The CDR3 covers 15 residues. Per germline, CDR1 SGHTA and CDR2 FQGNSA. The V gene lost 0 bases and the J gene lost 0 bases, with 8 bases spanning the gap. The CDR3 DNA reads TGTGCCAGCAGCTTAGCAGGGGGGATGAACACTGAAGCTTTCTTT. Translation: CASSLAGGMNTEAFF.

This clonotype has more than one count but fewer than ten. This chain uses TRBV19 with TRBJ1-2; tentative D call: TRBD1 (5 bases). The V end lost 3 bases, the J end lost 8 bases, and 13 bases lay between the germline ends. CDR3 length equals 13 residues. Germline V gives CDR1 LNHDA, CDR2 SQIVND (reference sequence). CDR3: CASSIRRDGGYTF. The DNA of the CDR3 is TGTGCCAGTAGTATCCGAAGGGACGGGGGCTACACCTTC.

This clonotype appeared many times. The rearrangement links TRBV30 to TRBJ1-1; D perhaps matches TRBD1 (6 bases). V was trimmed by 2 bases and J by 0 bases, leaving 7 bases between them. From germline, CDR1 is GTSNPN and CDR2 SVGIG (reference sequence). The CDR3 extends over 13 amino acids. CDR3 in DNA: TGTGCCTGGAGTCGACAGGTGAACACTGAAGCTTTCTTT. Translation: CAWSRQVNTEAFF.

Only a few counts were recorded for this clonotype. The chain is built from TRBV20-1 and TRBJ2-7; 7 bases fit TRBD2. CDR1 and CDR2 from the germline V gene are DFQATT and SNEGSKA (reference sequence). The trim removed 0 bases at V and 2 bases at J, leaving 7 bases unmatched. This CDR3 is 15 amino acids long. The CDR3 region has the DNA TGCAGTGCTAGAGATCCCCCGGGAGGCACCTACGAGCAGTACTTC. Amino acid sequence: CSARDPPGGTYEQYF.

In this sample, this clonotype turned up a few times. The rearrangement joins TRBV6-4 to TRBJ2-7, with D tentatively TRBD2 (5 bases). CDR1 and CDR2 (germline): MRHNA, SNTAGT. V was cut by 4 bases and J by 5 bases, with 12 bases left in between. The CDR3 is made up of 13 amino acids. CDR3 in amino acids: CASSATEGNEQYF. Written as DNA, the CDR3 is TGTGCCAGCAGTGCAACCGAGGGTAACGAGCAGTACTTC.

This clonotype was counted ten times or more. The chain combines TRBV5-8 with TRBJ2-5; 11 bases line up with TRBD2. The CDR3 runs 15 residues. Germline lookup yields CDR1 SGHTS and CDR2 YDEGEE. The J segment lost 1 base and the V segment lost 3 bases, leaving 2 bases of the junction unmatched. CDR3 residues: CASSSGLAAQETQYF. Here the CDR3 DNA reads TGTGCCAGCAGCTCGGGACTAGCGGCCCAAGAGACCCAGTACTTC.

This clonotype turned up a few times. The chain has TRBV6-1 and TRBJ1-3; D gene unclear. The V end lost 5 bases, the J end lost 7 bases, and 12 bases lay between the germline ends. Germline-derived CDR1 and CDR2 are MNHNS and SASEGT. The CDR3 runs to 13 residues. In nucleotides, the CDR3 is TGTGCCAGCAGTTACATACTAGGGAACACCATATATTTT. Translated, it gives CASSYILGNTIYF.